This TCR beta chain is drawn from a study of blood T cells in healthy people across ages. The CDR3 runs 14 residues. The germline V gene has CDR1 SGHAT and CDR2 FQNNGV. The trim removed 2 bases at V and 4 bases at J, leaving 3 bases unmatched. PCR was performed a second time for about 6 to 12 cycles using a sample-barcoded 5' primer and a J-beta primer mix. A single record per CDR3 protein comes from TCRdb applying MiXCR to the 5' RACE reads. The table records fewer than 800,000 distinct CDR3 sequences, roughly 25% of them present only once. This clonotype was detected a few times. This sample was also put to use in a study of T cells of mothers and their children.

This receptor was taken from a boy aged 10-17 years in good health. Sequencing was carried out using blood. V and J are TRBV11-2 and TRBJ2-7; 9 bases match TRBD1. The CDR3 region has the DNA TGTGCCAGCAGCTTAAGGACAGGGGCGTACGAGCAGTACTTC. As protein: CASSLRTGAYEQYF. The variable domain in full, completed from reference TRBV11-2 and TRBJ2-7, reads EAGVAQSPRYKIIEKRQSVAFWCNPISGHATLYWYQQILGQGPKLLIQFQNNGVVDDSQLPKDRFSAERLKGVDSTLKIQPAKLEDSAVYLCASSLRTGAYEQYFGPGTRLTVT.